This TCR beta chain was retrieved from a study of CD8 T cells in ankylosing spondylitis. Study-wide results and caveats: Among TCR beta sequences, a motif of eight or nine highly homologous variants appeared characteristic of ankylosing spondylitis blood. The study looked at matched synovial fluid samples from ankylosing spondylitis patients. Disease-linked clones were reported to be significantly enriched there.

Concerning this clonotype itself: The antigen is not known.

For TCR beta, libraries came from quantitative 5'-RACE with molecular barcodes. TCRdb used MiXCR to reprocess the 5' RACE reads, holding one entry per CDR3 protein. The sample records 350,000 or so distinct CDR3 sequences, 14% to 15% being singletons. Germline V gene lookup returns CDR1 WNHNN and CDR2 SYGVQD (reference sequence). The CDR3 has 16 amino acids. With V trimmed by 6 bases and J by 4 bases, 9 bases remained unmatched. Material for sequencing was blood, either unsorted or a sorted T cell fraction (not recorded which). The TCR sequence derives from a male donor with ankylosing spondylitis or in good health (not recorded which). The V gene is TRBV10-1, the J gene TRBJ2-3, with 11 nucleotides matching TRBD2. CDR3 DNA: TGCGCCAGCAGGGAAACTAGCGGGAGTGGTGCAGATACGCAGTATTTT. It translates to CASRETSGSGADTQYF.